A selection of T cell receptor beta chains follows, all from one sample in a study of blood T cell repertoires in COVID-19. Clones were sequenced by immunoSEQ multiplex PCR, and TCRdb holds only the in-frame ones, with some missing. Here the sample spans tens of thousands of clones, 82% being singletons. Material: peripheral blood. The receptors derive from a woman aged 55-69 years with acute or convalescent COVID-19. CDR3s include the opening cysteine and the closing phenylalanine or tryptophan. Each record gives: V gene, J gene, D gene, clone size, CDR3 DNA, CDR3 protein. The D gene is left open where the match is weak. Rows give clone size only sometimes, using once, few, many, or a class for an expanded clone.

v_call: TRBV20-1; j_call: TRBJ1-1; d_call: -; clone_size: -; cdr3_nt: TGCAGTGCTAGCCCGGGCACTGAAGCTTTCTTT; cdr3_aa: CSASPGTEAFF
v_call: TRBV30; j_call: TRBJ2-1; d_call: TRBD2; clone_size: -; cdr3_nt: TGTGCCTGGACCGGCGGGAGAAGCTCCTACAATGAGCAGTTCTTC; cdr3_aa: CAWTGGRSSYNEQFF
v_call: TRBV24-1; j_call: TRBJ1-1; d_call: -; clone_size: -; cdr3_nt: TGTGCCACCAGTGATTTGACGACAGGTCGAGCTTTCTTT; cdr3_aa: CATSDLTTGRAFF
v_call: TRBV7-3; j_call: TRBJ2-2; d_call: -; clone_size: -; cdr3_nt: TGTGCCAGCAGCTTAGCCGGTAACACCGGGGAGCTGTTTTTT; cdr3_aa: CASSLAGNTGELFF
v_call: TRBV3-1/TRBV3-2; j_call: TRBJ2-7; d_call: TRBD2; clone_size: once; cdr3_nt: TGTGCCAGCAGCCGCACCAAGGGACTAGCGTACGAGCAGTACTTC; cdr3_aa: CASSRTKGLAYEQYF
v_call: TRBV2; j_call: TRBJ1-2; d_call: TRBD1; clone_size: -; cdr3_nt: TGTGCCAGCAGGGAACGGGACAGGGTGTGGGGCTACACCTTC; cdr3_aa: CASRERDRVWGYTF
v_call: TRBV27; j_call: TRBJ1-1; d_call: -; clone_size: few; cdr3_nt: TGTGCCAGCAGTTTATCGCCAGGAATTAACACTGAAGCTTTCTTT; cdr3_aa: CASSLSPGINTEAFF
v_call: TRBV9; j_call: TRBJ1-6; d_call: -; clone_size: -; cdr3_nt: TGTGCCAGCAGTACATACTCCACCGGGAATTCACCCCTCCACTTT; cdr3_aa: CASSTYSTGNSPLHF
v_call: TRBV5-1; j_call: TRBJ2-7; d_call: TRBD2; clone_size: -; cdr3_nt: TGCGCCAGCAGCTTGTTAGTAGCGGGGGGCTACGAGCAGTACTTC; cdr3_aa: CASSLLVAGGYEQYF
v_call: TRBV3-1/TRBV3-2; j_call: TRBJ1-3; d_call: -; clone_size: -; cdr3_nt: TGTGCCAGCAGCCGTACGACAGAACGAAACACCATATATTTT; cdr3_aa: CASSRTTERNTIYF
v_call: TRBV28; j_call: TRBJ2-4; d_call: TRBD2; clone_size: -; cdr3_nt: TGTGCCAGCAGCTACGGACTAGCGGGGCGGAACATTCAGTACTTC; cdr3_aa: CASSYGLAGRNIQYF
v_call: TRBV9; j_call: TRBJ2-5; d_call: -; clone_size: few; cdr3_nt: TGTGCCAGCAGCGTAGGTACTACTCAAGAGACCCAGTACTTC; cdr3_aa: CASSVGTTQETQYF
v_call: TRBV6-5; j_call: TRBJ2-1; d_call: TRBD1; clone_size: -; cdr3_nt: TGTGCCAGCAGGCACAGGGGTAGGAATGAGCAGTTCTTC; cdr3_aa: CASRHRGRNEQFF
v_call: TRBV5-6; j_call: TRBJ1-6; d_call: TRBD1; clone_size: -; cdr3_nt: TGTGCCAGCAGCTTGGACAGGGGCGCACCCCTCCACTTT; cdr3_aa: CASSLDRGAPLHF
v_call: TRBV7-2; j_call: TRBJ2-5; d_call: TRBD2; clone_size: once; cdr3_nt: TGTGCCAGCAGCATGAATAGCGGGGGTAAGACCCAGTACTTC; cdr3_aa: CASSMNSGGKTQYF
v_call: TRBV6-1; j_call: TRBJ1-6; d_call: -; clone_size: few; cdr3_nt: TGTGCCAGCACTACGGTGGCGGGATTTAATTCACCCCTCCACTTT; cdr3_aa: CASTTVAGFNSPLHF
v_call: TRBV6-5; j_call: TRBJ2-7; d_call: -; clone_size: -; cdr3_nt: TGTGCCAGCAGTTACTCCCGGGGGACCTACGAGCAGTACTTC; cdr3_aa: CASSYSRGTYEQYF
v_call: TRBV15; j_call: TRBJ1-1; d_call: -; clone_size: -; cdr3_nt: TGTGCCACCAGCAGAGAAACCGGCACTGAAGCTTTCTTT; cdr3_aa: CATSRETGTEAFF
v_call: TRBV27; j_call: TRBJ2-1; d_call: -; clone_size: once; cdr3_nt: TGTGCCAGCAGTCCCACGGGGTTGACTGAAATCAACTCCTACAATGAGCAGTTCTTC; cdr3_aa: CASSPTGLTEINSYNEQFF
v_call: TRBV6-5; j_call: TRBJ1-5; d_call: -; clone_size: -; cdr3_nt: TGTGCCAGCACCCGGGACACCAATCAGCCCCAGCATTTT; cdr3_aa: CASTRDTNQPQHF
v_call: TRBV5-5; j_call: TRBJ1-1; d_call: -; clone_size: -; cdr3_nt: TGTGCCAGCAGCCTGGCAGGGTCTTCTGAAGCTTTCTTT; cdr3_aa: CASSLAGSSEAFF
v_call: TRBV29-1; j_call: TRBJ2-2; d_call: TRBD2; clone_size: -; cdr3_nt: TGCAGCGCCCTAGCGGGAGGCACCGGGGAGCTGTTTTTT; cdr3_aa: CSALAGGTGELFF
v_call: TRBV6-6; j_call: TRBJ1-6; d_call: -; clone_size: medium-sized; cdr3_nt: TGTGCCAGCAGTCCCCCGCAGGGGAGCTCCTATAATTCACCCCTCCACTTT; cdr3_aa: CASSPPQGSSYNSPLHF
v_call: TRBV5-4; j_call: TRBJ1-2; d_call: -; clone_size: -; cdr3_nt: TGTGCCAGCAGCTTGCCCGGGATCTATGGCTACACCTTC; cdr3_aa: CASSLPGIYGYTF
v_call: TRBV15; j_call: TRBJ2-3; d_call: TRBD1; clone_size: -; cdr3_nt: TGTGCCACCACTCCCGACAGGGGAGGCACAGATACGCAGTATTTT; cdr3_aa: CATTPDRGGTDTQYF
v_call: TRBV28; j_call: TRBJ1-6; d_call: -; clone_size: few; cdr3_nt: TGTGCCAGCCTAGGGGAGGGCTATAATTCACCCCTCCACTTT; cdr3_aa: CASLGEGYNSPLHF
v_call: TRBV6-5; j_call: TRBJ1-5; d_call: -; clone_size: -; cdr3_nt: TGTGCCAGCAGTTACTCCGGCAGGGTAAATCAGCCCCAGCATTTT; cdr3_aa: CASSYSGRVNQPQHF
v_call: TRBV30; j_call: TRBJ1-5; d_call: -; clone_size: -; cdr3_nt: -; cdr3_aa: CAWSFGAGGQPQHF
v_call: TRBV6-1; j_call: TRBJ1-2; d_call: -; clone_size: few; cdr3_nt: TGTGCCAGCAGTGAAATTAACAGGGACTATGGCTACACCTTC; cdr3_aa: CASSEINRDYGYTF
v_call: TRBV27; j_call: TRBJ2-2; d_call: -; clone_size: -; cdr3_nt: TGTGCCAGCAGTCCGCAGGGAAGCCTCACCGGGGAGCTGTTTTTT; cdr3_aa: CASSPQGSLTGELFF
v_call: TRBV20-1; j_call: TRBJ1-5; d_call: -; clone_size: -; cdr3_nt: TGCAGTGCTAGTCCTCAGGGAAGATTTGGGAATCAGCCCCAGCATTTT; cdr3_aa: CSASPQGRFGNQPQHF
v_call: TRBV7-8; j_call: TRBJ1-2; d_call: -; clone_size: -; cdr3_nt: TGTGCCAGCAGCTTAGATCGGGGTGGCGGCTACACCTTC; cdr3_aa: CASSLDRGGGYTF
v_call: TRBV14; j_call: TRBJ1-1; d_call: -; clone_size: -; cdr3_nt: TGTGCCAGCAGCCAAACCAGGGTGAGAACTGAAGCTTTCTTT; cdr3_aa: CASSQTRVRTEAFF
v_call: TRBV24-1; j_call: TRBJ1-6; d_call: TRBD1; clone_size: -; cdr3_nt: TGTGCCACCAGGGCTCTAGACAGGGGTAGGTCACCCCTCCACTTT; cdr3_aa: CATRALDRGRSPLHF
v_call: TRBV2; j_call: TRBJ1-6; d_call: -; clone_size: -; cdr3_nt: TGTGCCAGCAGGCAGGAGGGGAATTCACCCCTCCACTTT; cdr3_aa: CASRQEGNSPLHF
v_call: TRBV30; j_call: TRBJ2-7; d_call: TRBD2; clone_size: -; cdr3_nt: TGTGCCTGGAACCCCGGGGGGGCCGAGCAGTACTTC; cdr3_aa: CAWNPGGAEQYF
v_call: TRBV19; j_call: TRBJ1-1; d_call: -; clone_size: -; cdr3_nt: TGTGCCAGTAGTATAGATGACAGGTGGGCGATGGGGGACACTGAAGCTTTCTTT; cdr3_aa: CASSIDDRWAMGDTEAFF
v_call: TRBV10-3; j_call: TRBJ1-1; d_call: TRBD1; clone_size: -; cdr3_nt: TGTGCCGCCAAAGGACAGGGCGACACTGAAGCTTTCTTT; cdr3_aa: CAAKGQGDTEAFF
v_call: TRBV11-2; j_call: TRBJ1-4; d_call: -; clone_size: -; cdr3_nt: TGTGCCAGCAGCTTAAGCTTACAGACTAATGAAAAACTGTTTTTT; cdr3_aa: CASSLSLQTNEKLFF
v_call: TRBV18; j_call: TRBJ1-1; d_call: TRBD1; clone_size: -; cdr3_nt: TGTGCCAGCTCACAACAGGGGCCAACTAACACTGAAGCTTTCTTT; cdr3_aa: CASSQQGPTNTEAFF
v_call: TRBV28; j_call: TRBJ1-1; d_call: TRBD1; clone_size: -; cdr3_nt: TGTGCCAGCACTCGTACTTCCGGGACAGCGGAAGCTTTCTTT; cdr3_aa: CASTRTSGTAEAFF
v_call: TRBV7-9; j_call: TRBJ2-5; d_call: -; clone_size: -; cdr3_nt: TGTGCCAGCAGCTTAGGCCCCAGGGGAGAGACCCAGTACTTC; cdr3_aa: CASSLGPRGETQYF
v_call: TRBV3-1/TRBV3-2; j_call: TRBJ1-1; d_call: -; clone_size: -; cdr3_nt: TGTGCCAGCAGCCCTCTACAGCAAAACACTGAAGCTTTCTTT; cdr3_aa: CASSPLQQNTEAFF
v_call: TRBV4-1; j_call: TRBJ1-1; d_call: TRBD1; clone_size: -; cdr3_nt: TGCGCCAGCAGCCAAGCGGGGACAGTCGTAATGAACACTGAAGCTTTCTTT; cdr3_aa: CASSQAGTVVMNTEAFF
v_call: TRBV11-2; j_call: TRBJ2-5; d_call: -; clone_size: -; cdr3_nt: TGTGCCAGCAGCCGGGGACAACTACAAGAGACCCAGTACTTC; cdr3_aa: CASSRGQLQETQYF
v_call: TRBV6-5; j_call: TRBJ1-4; d_call: TRBD1; clone_size: -; cdr3_nt: TGTGCCAGCAGACCGACAGGGCGAGATGAAAAACTGTTTTTT; cdr3_aa: CASRPTGRDEKLFF
v_call: TRBV7-3; j_call: TRBJ2-5; d_call: -; clone_size: -; cdr3_nt: TGTGCCAGCAGCCCACGGCAGGTACAAGAGACCCAGTACTTC; cdr3_aa: CASSPRQVQETQYF
v_call: TRBV27; j_call: TRBJ2-1; d_call: -; clone_size: -; cdr3_nt: TGTGCCAGCAGACTCCTGGGGAGCTCCTACAATGAGCAGTTCTTC; cdr3_aa: CASRLLGSSYNEQFF
v_call: TRBV10-3; j_call: TRBJ2-7; d_call: -; clone_size: once; cdr3_nt: TGTGCCATCAGTGAGGGGGGGATGTGGAACTACGAGCAGTACTTC; cdr3_aa: CAISEGGMWNYEQYF
v_call: TRBV23-1; j_call: TRBJ1-5; d_call: -; clone_size: -; cdr3_nt: TGCGCCAGCAGTCAATCTGCCAGGGCCGGTCGAAGGCAGCCCCAGCATTTT; cdr3_aa: CASSQSARAGRRQPQHF
v_call: TRBV29-1; j_call: TRBJ1-1; d_call: -; clone_size: once; cdr3_nt: TGCAGCGCTAGGACGGGGTTGAACACTGAAGCTTTCTTT; cdr3_aa: CSARTGLNTEAFF